This T cell receptor beta chain was observed in a study of T cells in Graves' hyperthyroidism and ophthalmopathy. General study findings and limits: In the blood, most expanded thyroid clonotypes above 0.001 appeared as well.

This clonotype came up a few times. The antigen is unknown. Amplification of TCR beta CDR3 regions used RNA as the template. TCR CDR3 underwent first-round RT-PCR with the HTBI primer set. TCRdb called the multiplex PCR reads again in MiXCR, with one record for every CDR3 protein. The sample has around 600,000 distinct CDR3 sequences; 14% are singletons. The germline V gene has CDR1 SQVTM and CDR2 ANQGSEA. The CDR3 covers 15 residues. After removal of 7 bases from V and 4 bases from J, the junction contained 11 bases not matched to a gene. The chain uses TRBV29-1 and TRBJ2-2, with 8 bases fitting TRBD2. Material for sequencing was blood. The clonotype comes from a woman aged 45-59 years with Graves' ophthalmopathy. The DNA of the CDR3 is TGCAGCGCCATTCCGGGGGGGCTAGGCACCGGGGAGCTGTTTTTT. Its translation: CSAIPGGLGTGELFF.